These T cell receptor beta chains were read from a single sample in a study of beta chain features in type 1 diabetes. Clones were read by immunoSEQ multiplex PCR, and TCRdb kept only the in-frame ones, dropping some. Found here are hundreds of thousands of clones, approximately 12% of them singletons; the top ten hold around 0.015%. What was sequenced was naive CD4+ T cells from blood. Source of these receptors: a man younger than 35 in good health. Each CDR3 is given with its conserved first and last residue. The order of the fields is J gene, V gene, CDR3 protein.

TRBJ2-1	TRBV20-1	CSAYNNEQFF
TRBJ2-6	TRBV28	CASSLSYLSGANVLTF
TRBJ2-4	TRBV7-2	CASSLAGQWAKNIQYF
TRBJ1-5	TRBV30	CASGGGDGNQPQHF
TRBJ2-1	TRBV9	CASSAGTSGSNEQFF
TRBJ2-2	TRBV5-1	CASSLGTGGSLTGELFF
TRBJ2-5	TRBV7-2	CASSLLYQETQYF
TRBJ1-1	TRBV7-9	CASSLTLSGKAEAFF
TRBJ1-2	TRBV30	CAWSAGGYTF
TRBJ2-2	TRBV28	CASGTSGSAGELFF
TRBJ1-1	TRBV9	CASSVALDRNTEAFF
TRBJ2-5	TRBV7-3	CASSIGGSGGAQYF
TRBJ1-2	TRBV28	CAIYQDTYGYTF
TRBJ1-4	TRBV7-2	CASSPRTGLGEKLFF
TRBJ1-1	TRBV29-1	CSVDTLNTEAFF
TRBJ2-5	TRBV27	CASSKDRGHETQYF
TRBJ2-1	TRBV7-9	CASIRRGSYNEQFF
TRBJ1-1	TRBV9	CASSVTGWGSEAFF
TRBJ2-2	TRBV30	CAWSSQGDTGELFF
TRBJ2-3	TRBV18	CASSSFRGRDTQYF
TRBJ1-1	TRBV19	CASMRSMNTEAFF
TRBJ2-7	TRBV20-1	CSAKRSYEQYF
TRBJ2-1	TRBV19	CASSMSVGGYSYNEQFF
TRBJ2-7	TRBV30	CAWSVGLALYEQYF
TRBJ2-7	TRBV6-6	CASSWRTGGGGQYF
TRBJ2-2	TRBV7-3	CASSPGLLNTGELFF
TRBJ2-7	TRBV7-8	CASSLDRVYEQYF
TRBJ2-3	TRBV14	CASSQDRSSFKQYF
TRBJ1-5	TRBV14	CASSQNRGQPQHF
TRBJ2-7	TRBV28	CASSPRTAGLYEQYF
TRBJ1-2	TRBV30	CAWTLQTLYYGYTF
TRBJ1-3	TRBV30	CAWSVTGRNTIYF
TRBJ2-1	TRBV5-1	CASSLQGARYYNEQFF
TRBJ2-7	TRBV28	CASSLAGTLSYEQYF
TRBJ1-2	TRBV7-3	CASSLRGQYGYTF
TRBJ1-2	TRBV5-1	CASSLARLGDSGYTF
TRBJ1-5	TRBV15	CATSRDRGPPYSNQPQHF
TRBJ1-5	TRBV19	CASSRTGSPQHF
TRBJ2-5	TRBV7-9	CASRDRDQETQYF
TRBJ2-7	TRBV28	CASSLWGRDRGYYEQYF
TRBJ1-1	TRBV7-9	CASTIGQMNTEAFF
TRBJ2-1	TRBV4-2	CASSHPGLAENEQFF
TRBJ2-7	TRBV21-1	CASSKARDRDYEQYF
TRBJ2-1	TRBV7-9	CASSPTREEGEQFF
TRBJ2-7	TRBV28	CASREPGDYEQYF
TRBJ2-7	TRBV7-9	CASSSTPTYEQYF
TRBJ2-5	TRBV30	CAWSAETQGGETQYF
TRBJ2-2	TRBV6-5	CASSLAGGVTGELFF
TRBJ2-2	TRBV28	CASSPPRLGTGELFF
TRBJ1-2	TRBV28	CASSPRRRVYGYTF
TRBJ2-2	TRBV19	CASSSLRGGPAGELFF
TRBJ1-5	TRBV6-1	CASSGGQAGEHF
TRBJ1-3	TRBV28	CASSFRRGGNTIYF
TRBJ2-7	TRBV7-9	CASSAGTETTYEQYF